Listed below are T cell receptor beta chains from one sample, sequenced in a study of identical twins. TCRdb re-called the 5' RACE reads through MiXCR, storing one row per CDR3 protein. The table includes around 500,000 distinct CDR3 sequences, approximately 14% detected once. The same data also contributed to another study, on yellow fever vaccine responses in identical twins.

Sequencing was carried out using CD4+ T cells sorted from blood. These receptors all come from a young woman in good health. Both conserved end residues are part of each CDR3. Fields, in order: V gene, D gene, clone size, J gene, CDR3 protein, CDR3 DNA. D genes are given only for firm matches. Clone size is shown for a subset of rows, as once, few, many or a class of expanded clone.

v_gene: TRBV13; d_gene: TRBD2; abundance: few; j_gene: TRBJ2-5; CDR3aa: CASSLTASGRQETQYF; CDR3nt: TGTGCCAGCAGCCTGACCGCTAGCGGGCGCCAAGAGACCCAGTACTTC
v_gene: TRBV5-1; d_gene: NA; abundance: few; j_gene: TRBJ2-7; CDR3aa: CASSLGGTPNLYEQYF; CDR3nt: TGCGCCAGCAGCTTGGGGGGCACTCCAAATTTGTACGAGCAGTACTTC
v_gene: TRBV24-1; d_gene: TRBD1; abundance: NA; j_gene: TRBJ2-5; CDR3aa: CATSGGQTLETQYF; CDR3nt: TGTGCCACCAGTGGGGGACAGACCCTAGAGACCCAGTACTTC
v_gene: TRBV24-1; d_gene: TRBD1; abundance: few; j_gene: TRBJ2-3; CDR3aa: CATSDIRGRGTDTQYF; CDR3nt: TGTGCCACCAGTGATATTAGGGGGCGCGGCACAGATACGCAGTATTTT
v_gene: TRBV7-9; d_gene: NA; abundance: few; j_gene: TRBJ2-2; CDR3aa: CASSLVRTTGELFF; CDR3nt: TGTGCCAGCAGCTTAGTTCGGACGACCGGGGAGCTGTTTTTT
v_gene: TRBV20-1; d_gene: TRBD2; abundance: NA; j_gene: TRBJ2-5; CDR3aa: CSARDYGTSGSKTQYF; CDR3nt: TGCAGTGCTAGAGATTATGGGACTAGCGGGAGTAAGACCCAGTACTTC
v_gene: TRBV6-4; d_gene: TRBD1; abundance: NA; j_gene: TRBJ2-1; CDR3aa: CASSVTTGTGYNEQFF; CDR3nt: TGTGCCAGCAGTGTGACCACCGGGACAGGGTACAATGAGCAGTTCTTC
v_gene: TRBV20-1; d_gene: NA; abundance: NA; j_gene: TRBJ2-1; CDR3aa: CSASYRASYNEQFF; CDR3nt: TGCAGTGCTAGTTACAGGGCCTCCTACAATGAGCAGTTCTTC
v_gene: TRBV3-1; d_gene: NA; abundance: few; j_gene: TRBJ2-3; CDR3aa: CASSQFGTVNTQYF; CDR3nt: TGTGCCAGCAGCCAATTCGGGACCGTTAATACGCAGTATTTT
v_gene: TRBV15; d_gene: TRBD1; abundance: few; j_gene: TRBJ2-3; CDR3aa: CATSRPGQGAGDTQYF; CDR3nt: TGTGCCACCAGCAGACCAGGACAGGGGGCCGGGGATACGCAGTATTTT
v_gene: TRBV5-4; d_gene: NA; abundance: NA; j_gene: TRBJ2-1; CDR3aa: CASSLGGVQRLNNEQFF; CDR3nt: TGTGCCAGCAGCTTGGGCGGGGTTCAGAGGTTAAACAATGAGCAGTTCTTC
v_gene: TRBV7-9; d_gene: TRBD1; abundance: few; j_gene: TRBJ2-5; CDR3aa: CASSVYRGETQYF; CDR3nt: TGTGCCAGCAGCGTTTACAGGGGAGAGACCCAGTACTTC
v_gene: TRBV2; d_gene: TRBD2; abundance: NA; j_gene: TRBJ2-3; CDR3aa: CASSVFGTSGTDTQYF; CDR3nt: TGTGCCAGCAGTGTCTTTGGGACTAGCGGCACAGATACGCAGTATTTT
v_gene: TRBV30; d_gene: NA; abundance: NA; j_gene: TRBJ2-3; CDR3aa: CAWSSRSPTDTQYF; CDR3nt: TGTGCCTGGAGCTCGCGCAGCCCCACAGATACGCAGTATTTT
v_gene: TRBV7-9; d_gene: NA; abundance: NA; j_gene: TRBJ2-3; CDR3aa: CASSLPDTDTQYF; CDR3nt: TGTGCCAGCAGCTTACCCGATACAGATACGCAGTATTTT
v_gene: TRBV27; d_gene: NA; abundance: few; j_gene: TRBJ2-6; CDR3aa: CASSLDYSGANVLTF; CDR3nt: TGTGCCAGCAGTTTAGATTACTCTGGGGCCAACGTCCTGACTTTC
v_gene: TRBV3-1; d_gene: TRBD2; abundance: once; j_gene: TRBJ2-3; CDR3aa: CASSRSGKTDTQYF; CDR3nt: TGTGCCAGCAGCCGAAGCGGGAAGACAGATACGCAGTATTTT
v_gene: TRBV18; d_gene: NA; abundance: few; j_gene: TRBJ2-3; CDR3aa: CASSPFEGATDTQYF; CDR3nt: TGTGCCAGCTCACCTTTTGAGGGAGCGACAGATACGCAGTATTTT
v_gene: TRBV10-3; d_gene: TRBD2; abundance: NA; j_gene: TRBJ2-3; CDR3aa: CAISEISGGRTDTQYF; CDR3nt: TGTGCCATCAGTGAAATTAGCGGGGGGCGCACAGATACGCAGTATTTT
v_gene: TRBV12-3/TRBV12-4; d_gene: TRBD2; abundance: NA; j_gene: TRBJ2-3; CDR3aa: CALQKGLAGATGTDTQYF; CDR3nt: TGTGCCCTCCAAAAAGGACTAGCGGGAGCGACCGGCACAGATACGCAGTATTTT
v_gene: TRBV9; d_gene: NA; abundance: few; j_gene: TRBJ2-5; CDR3aa: CASSKKDTSKETQYF; CDR3nt: TGTGCCAGCAGCAAAAAAGACACAAGCAAAGAGACCCAGTACTTC
v_gene: TRBV9; d_gene: NA; abundance: many; j_gene: TRBJ2-3; CDR3aa: CASSPMTDTQYF; CDR3nt: TGTGCCAGCAGCCCGATGACCGATACGCAGTATTTT
v_gene: TRBV11-2; d_gene: TRBD2; abundance: few; j_gene: TRBJ2-2; CDR3aa: CASSISSGITGELFF; CDR3nt: TGTGCCAGCAGCATTAGTAGCGGGATTACCGGGGAGCTGTTTTTT
v_gene: TRBV29-1; d_gene: TRBD2; abundance: few; j_gene: TRBJ2-1; CDR3aa: CSVVGLAGRADNEQFF; CDR3nt: TGCAGCGTTGTAGGACTAGCAGGGAGGGCAGACAATGAGCAGTTCTTC
v_gene: TRBV20-1; d_gene: TRBD2; abundance: NA; j_gene: TRBJ2-3; CDR3aa: CSARGGGGGTDTQYF; CDR3nt: TGCAGTGCTAGAGGGGGGGGAGGGGGCACAGATACGCAGTATTTT
v_gene: TRBV24-1; d_gene: TRBD1; abundance: many; j_gene: TRBJ2-4; CDR3aa: CATSDRDRDTNIQYF; CDR3nt: TGTGCCACCAGTGACCGGGACAGGGATACAAACATTCAGTACTTC
v_gene: TRBV6-1; d_gene: TRBD1; abundance: many; j_gene: TRBJ1-1; CDR3aa: CASRSDRGLGKAFF; CDR3nt: TGTGCCAGCAGAAGCGACAGGGGGCTGGGAAAAGCTTTCTTT